The following is a T cell receptor (beta chain) sequence with its context. This entry belongs to a study of control samples from healthy donors and cancer patients. TCRdb's table, derived via immunoSEQ multiplex PCR, lists solely in-frame clones and lacks some. The sample consists of 50,000 to 55,000 clones, roughly nine tenths of them appearing once. The sequenced sample was PBMCs. The receptor was isolated from a man aged 40-50 years with colorectal cancer.

Here the CDR3 reads CASSSFGGTDFNEQFF. CDR3 DNA: TGTGCCAGCAGTTCCTTTGGTGGGACAGATTTTAATGAGCAGTTCTTC. The J gene is TRBJ2-1, the V gene TRBV27; 7 bases line up with TRBD1. The V and J ends lost 4 bases and 7 bases, in that order; junction bases with no gene match: 13. Germline assignment: CDR1 MNHEY and CDR2 SMNVEV (reference sequence). CDR3 size: 16 residues.